The present T cell receptor (beta chain) was sequenced within a study of T cell responses to AZD1222 COVID-19 vaccine. Study-level results: Only 6 or 7 individuals given AZD1222 were seropositive at baseline. Spike-specific TCR breadth rose after two AZD1222 doses, and depth rose as well.

Pooled in the analysis were second doses at about 4 or about 12 weeks. Generated by immunoSEQ multiplex PCR, the TCRdb table keeps only in-frame clones and is missing some. The repertoire holds 90,000 to 95,000 clones, with 70% to 90% as singletons. As for this clone: Its specificity is not known.

Per the germline V gene, CDR1 is SGHDN and CDR2 is FVKESK. The CDR3 contains 15 residues. Trimming left V 4 bases short and J 4 bases short, with 16 bases between. This receptor was identified in an adult who received the AZD1222 COVID-19 vaccine. Sample: peripheral blood, taken 28 days after the second AZD1222 dose. The gene calls are TRBV14 and TRBJ1-2; D perhaps matches TRBD1 (5 bases). The CDR3 sequence: CASSRLKGESYGYTF. DNA for the CDR3: TGTGCCAGCAGCCGGCTAAAAGGGGAGAGCTATGGCTACACCTTC.